The clone carrying this TCR beta chain was seen at least ten times. Its specificity is unknown. This sample is part of a study of T cells in Graves' hyperthyroidism and ophthalmopathy. About the study: Peripheral blood was taken when the disease was first diagnosed, before any treatment began. Study observations and caveats: A model built on 13 V-J features separated ophthalmopathy from stable hyperthyroidism.

Researchers took RNA transcripts and amplified the TCR beta CDR3 regions from them. The HTBI primer set served for first-round RT-PCR of the TCR CDR3. TCRdb re-called the multiplex PCR reads with MiXCR, one entry per CDR3 protein. The sample holds around 700,000 distinct CDR3 sequences, over 15% seen once. Those with hyperthyroidism were 18 to 65 years old, newly diagnosed, and ill for under 2 months. The TCR sequence derives from a woman between 45 and 65 years old with Graves' hyperthyroidism that later progressed to Graves' ophthalmopathy. The sequenced material came from blood.

CDR3 residues: CASVTGQRTNYGYTF. CDR3 in DNA: TGCGCCAGCGTTACAGGGCAAAGGACTAACTATGGCTACACCTTC. The chain carries TRBV5-1 and TRBJ1-2; D perhaps matches TRBD1 (6 bases). V was pared by 7 bases and J by 0 bases, with 16 bases between. Germline-derived CDR1 and CDR2 are SGHRS and YFSETQ. This CDR3 contains 15 residues.